This TCR beta chain derives from a study of regulatory T cells in long-lasting Graves disease. In germline, CDR1 is MNHEY, CDR2 SVGAGI. The CDR3 is made up of 17 amino acids. Trimming removed 3 bases at V and 0 bases at J, with 12 bases between. Time point meaning: newly diagnosed GD, antithyroid drugs for less than 3 months. From RNA extracted from PBMCs, the TCR library was made. Turning to this clonotype: Its antigen is still unknown.

Study-level points and caveats: Persistent patients shared under 3,000 public clonotypes among themselves. Newly diagnosed patients shared fewer, at approximately 970.

Construction of TCR beta libraries relied on iRepertoire HTBI primers and on Arm-PCR targeting CDR3 regions. Each CDR3 protein is one row after TCRdb ran MiXCR on the multiplex PCR reads. The sample has roughly 420,000 distinct CDR3 sequences; around 13% are singletons. These data were also reused for a study on T cells in Graves' hyperthyroidism and ophthalmopathy.

The chain joins TRBV6-5 to TRBJ2-6; D may be TRBD2 (5 bases). The starting material was peripheral blood mononuclear cells (PBMCs), obtained at new diagnosis, from a patient treated with antithyroid drugs. The TCR was taken from a woman between 50 and 59 years old with Graves disease. The CDR3 spells CASSYGLLGSGANVLTF. In nucleotides, the CDR3 is TGTGCCAGCAGTTATGGACTCCTAGGCTCTGGGGCCAACGTCCTGACTTTC.